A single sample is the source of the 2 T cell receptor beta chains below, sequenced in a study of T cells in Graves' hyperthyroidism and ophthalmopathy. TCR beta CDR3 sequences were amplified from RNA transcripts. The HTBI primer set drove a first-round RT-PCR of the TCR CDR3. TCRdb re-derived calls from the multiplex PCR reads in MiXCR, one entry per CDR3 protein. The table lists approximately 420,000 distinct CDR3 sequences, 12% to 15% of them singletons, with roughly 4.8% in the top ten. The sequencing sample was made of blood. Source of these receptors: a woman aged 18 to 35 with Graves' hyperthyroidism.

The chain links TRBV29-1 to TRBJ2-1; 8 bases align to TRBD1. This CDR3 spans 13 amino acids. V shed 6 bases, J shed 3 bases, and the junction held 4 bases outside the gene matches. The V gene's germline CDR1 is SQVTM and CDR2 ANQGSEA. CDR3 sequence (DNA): TGCAGCGTGACAGGGGTTGTCTACAATGAGCAGTTCTTC. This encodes CSVTGVVYNEQFF.

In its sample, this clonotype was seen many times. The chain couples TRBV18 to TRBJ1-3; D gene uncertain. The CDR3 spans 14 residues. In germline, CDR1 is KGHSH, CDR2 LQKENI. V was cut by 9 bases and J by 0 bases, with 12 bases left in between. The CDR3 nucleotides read TGTGCCAGTAAGGCTCCAGACTCTGGAAACACCATATATTTT. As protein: CASKAPDSGNTIYF.